A selection of T cell receptor beta chains follows, all from one sample in a study of cytomegalovirus exposure and HLA in healthy donors. Here immunoSEQ multiplex PCR was the method, and the copy in TCRdb shows in-frame clones only, minus some. The sample has roughly 100,000 clones, 60% to 85% seen once. Material for sequencing was PBMCs. Every receptor here comes from a man over 45 in good health and CMV-seronegative. CDR3s include the opening cysteine and the closing phenylalanine or tryptophan. The order of the fields is D gene, clone size, J gene, V gene, CDR3 protein, CDR3 DNA. The D gene is left open where the match is weak. Only some rows state a clone size, as once, few, many or a class for expanded clones.

NA few TRBJ1-1 TRBV18 CASSPPDSLNTEAFF TGTGCCAGCTCACCCCCGGACAGCTTGAACACTGAAGCTTTCTTT
NA NA TRBJ2-5 TRBV4-1 CASLGPNQETQYF TGCGCCAGCCTTGGGCCAAATCAAGAGACCCAGTACTTC
TRBD2 NA TRBJ2-2 TRBV5-1 CASSLLAGGPDGELFF TGCGCCAGCAGCTTACTAGCGGGGGGGCCGGACGGGGAGCTGTTTTTT
TRBD2 NA TRBJ2-7 TRBV27 CASSFLSVAGDSYEQYF TGTGCCAGCAGTTTCTTATCCGTCGCGGGAGACTCCTACGAGCAGTACTTC
NA NA TRBJ2-3 TRBV6-5 CASSRRRGQVQYF TGTGCCAGCAGTCGTCGGCGGGGTCAGGTGCAGTATTTT
NA NA TRBJ2-7 TRBV5-6 CASSPAGRGRTHGQYF TGTGCCAGCAGCCCGGCCGGGAGAGGAAGGACCCACGGGCAGTACTTC
NA NA TRBJ1-3 TRBV11-2 CASSLDPGSGNTIYF TGTGCCAGCAGCTTAGATCCGGGGTCTGGAAACACCATATATTTT
NA NA TRBJ1-2 TRBV28 CASSFQNYGYTF TGTGCCAGCAGTTTTCAGAACTATGGCTACACCTTC
NA once TRBJ2-5 TRBV19 CASRLFGGSMETQYF TGTGCCAGTAGACTTTTCGGGGGATCCATGGAGACCCAGTACTTC
TRBD1 once TRBJ1-4 TRBV7-9 CASSPGTGATNEKLFF TGTGCCAGCAGCCCCGGGACAGGCGCAACTAATGAAAAACTGTTTTTT
NA NA TRBJ2-7 TRBV5-1 CASMEGGSHEQYF TGCGCCAGCATGGAGGGTGGGTCCCATGAGCAGTACTTC
NA few TRBJ1-4 TRBV29-1 CSVDSNEKLFF TGCAGCGTTGACAGTAATGAAAAACTGTTTTTT
TRBD2 NA TRBJ2-3 TRBV11-2 CASSFPSGGASDTQYF TGTGCCAGCAGCTTCCCTAGCGGGGGGGCCTCAGATACGCAGTATTTT
NA NA TRBJ2-5 TRBV9 CASSSQWAGEETQYF TGTGCCAGCAGCTCCCAGTGGGCCGGGGAGGAGACCCAGTACTTC
TRBD1 NA TRBJ2-7 TRBV27 CASSLFQGAYEQYF TGTGCCAGCAGTTTATTCCAGGGGGCCTACGAGCAGTACTTC
NA NA TRBJ2-3 TRBV7-6 CASSFLSGRTDTQYF TGTGCCAGCAGCTTCTTGTCTGGCCGCACAGATACGCAGTATTTT
TRBD1 NA TRBJ1-2 TRBV30 CAYSPGGQGASNYGYTF TGTGCCTACTCGCCAGGGGGACAGGGGGCTTCTAACTATGGCTACACCTTC
TRBD1 NA TRBJ1-5 TRBV27 CASSSSGTGVQPQHF TGTGCCAGCAGTTCATCCGGGACAGGGGTCCAGCCCCAGCATTTT
TRBD1 once TRBJ2-5 TRBV4-2 CASSQVGTGYQETQYF TGTGCCAGCAGCCAAGTTGGGACAGGGTACCAAGAGACCCAGTACTTC
NA NA TRBJ1-1 TRBV7-6 CASTPPTRMNTEAFF TGTGCCAGCACCCCCCCTACCAGGATGAACACTGAAGCTTTCTTT
NA once TRBJ2-2 TRBV7-3 CASSPGVTTGELFF TGTGCCAGCAGCCCCGGGGTAACCACCGGGGAGCTGTTTTTT
NA NA TRBJ2-7 TRBV5-6 CASSFFEGMGEQYF TGTGCCAGCAGCTTTTTTGAGGGAATGGGGGAGCAGTACTTC
NA once TRBJ1-2 TRBV30 CAWGTGHGYTF TGTGCCTGGGGAACAGGGCATGGCTACACCTTC
TRBD1 NA TRBJ1-1 TRBV9 CASSPRDRAGNTEAFF TGTGCCAGCAGCCCCCGGGACAGGGCGGGGAACACTGAAGCTTTCTTT
NA NA TRBJ2-5 TRBV7-3 CASSLTLQETQYF TGTGCCAGCAGCTTAACCCTACAAGAGACCCAGTACTTC
NA NA TRBJ1-2 TRBV27 CASSLTGTPSLYGYTF TGTGCCAGCAGTTTAACCGGGACACCCTCTCTCTATGGCTACACCTTC
TRBD1 NA TRBJ2-5 TRBV6-5 CASSYGRGPQETQYF TGTGCCAGCAGTTACGGCAGGGGGCCCCAAGAGACCCAGTACTTC
TRBD1 NA TRBJ2-1 TRBV6-5 CASSPGTGIYNEQFF TGTGCCAGCAGCCCCGGGACAGGGATCTACAATGAGCAGTTCTTC
TRBD1 NA TRBJ2-3 TRBV7-6 CASSARPGTGGTDTQYF TGTGCCAGCAGCGCGCGGCCAGGGACAGGGGGCACAGATACGCAGTATTTT
NA NA TRBJ2-5 TRBV7-9 CSSSLGRETQYF TGTTCCAGCAGCTTAGGCAGGGAGACCCAGTACTTC
TRBD1 NA TRBJ2-1 TRBV10-1 CASSDLGTGDTNEQFF TGCGCCAGCAGTGACTTGGGGACAGGGGACACCAATGAGCAGTTCTTC
TRBD1 few TRBJ1-2 TRBV5-6 CASAQGAYGYTF TGTGCCAGCGCACAGGGGGCCTATGGCTACACCTTC
NA NA TRBJ2-6 TRBV6-1 CASSEDYSGANVLTF TGTGCCAGCAGTGAAGATTACTCTGGGGCCAACGTCCTGACTTTC
NA NA TRBJ1-5 TRBV6-6 CASTRGVGNQPQHF TGTGCCAGCACGCGCGGGGTTGGCAATCAGCCCCAGCATTTT
NA NA TRBJ1-1 TRBV5-1 CASSDGRNTEAFF TGCGCCAGCAGCGACGGGAGGAACACTGAAGCTTTCTTT
TRBD1 NA TRBJ1-2 TRBV28 CASSPLRTGGTYGYTF TGTGCCAGCAGTCCCCTTAGGACAGGGGGGACCTATGGCTACACCTTC
TRBD1 NA TRBJ1-4 TRBV30 CAHSSGQNNEKLFF TGTGCCCACAGTTCGGGACAGAACAATGAAAAACTGTTTTTT
NA NA TRBJ1-5 TRBV28 CASSRDGGGLTGQPQHF TGTGCCAGCAGTCGGGACGGTGGGGGCTTGACGGGTCAGCCCCAGCATTTT